These T cell receptor beta chains were read from a single sample in a study of human T cells and chemical hapten exposure. TCRdb ran MiXCR on the RACE reads and lists one entry per CDR3 protein. The repertoire holds 95,000 or so distinct CDR3 sequences, 11% seen once, with about 3% in the top ten. The specimen was whole blood, collected in connection with sensitization to the hapten diphenylcyclopropenone (DPC). The receptors stem from a middle-aged woman with alopecia areata. Some clones in this sample may be carry-over from other donors' samples. Each CDR3 is given with its conserved first and last residue. A D gene is named only where the DNA matches it firmly. Clone size is not always given. Where it is, it says once, few, many or a class for expanded clones.

j_call: TRBJ1-1
v_call: TRBV21-1
d_call: -
clone_size: -
cdr3_aa: CASSKALTGGVTEAFF
cdr3_nt: TGTGCCAGCAGCAAAGCGCTGACAGGGGGCGTCACTGAAGCTTTCTTT

j_call: TRBJ1-2
v_call: TRBV3-1
d_call: TRBD1
clone_size: few
cdr3_aa: CASSHGQGRNYGYTF
cdr3_nt: TGTGCCAGCAGCCACGGACAGGGCCGTAACTATGGCTACACCTTC

j_call: TRBJ2-5
v_call: TRBV4-1
d_call: -
clone_size: few
cdr3_aa: CASSQDRGGETQYF
cdr3_nt: TGCGCCAGCAGCCAAGATCGTGGGGGGGAGACCCAGTACTTC

j_call: TRBJ2-7
v_call: TRBV20-1
d_call: TRBD1
clone_size: -
cdr3_aa: CSAVNRDRGLYEQYF
cdr3_nt: TGCAGTGCCGTCAATCGGGACAGGGGGCTATACGAGCAGTACTTC

j_call: TRBJ2-2
v_call: TRBV9
d_call: -
clone_size: many
cdr3_aa: CASGSENTGELFF
cdr3_nt: TGTGCCAGCGGATCAGAAAACACCGGGGAGCTGTTTTTT

j_call: TRBJ2-7
v_call: TRBV28
d_call: TRBD2
clone_size: -
cdr3_aa: CASIPSGASSYEQYF
cdr3_nt: TGTGCCAGCATCCCAAGCGGGGCTAGCTCCTACGAGCAGTACTTC

j_call: TRBJ2-7
v_call: TRBV20-1
d_call: TRBD2
clone_size: -
cdr3_aa: CSARGGTSGYNSYEQYF
cdr3_nt: TGCAGTGCTAGAGGGGGGACTAGCGGGTATAACTCCTACGAGCAGTACTTC

j_call: TRBJ1-5
v_call: TRBV29-1
d_call: -
clone_size: -
cdr3_aa: CSVTGQGGDQPQHF
cdr3_nt: TGCAGCGTTACCGGCCAGGGCGGAGACCAGCCCCAGCATTTT

j_call: TRBJ1-1
v_call: TRBV7-6
d_call: TRBD1
clone_size: -
cdr3_aa: CASSLARGPRDRGEAFF
cdr3_nt: TGTGCCAGCAGCTTAGCGCGCGGCCCACGGGACAGGGGTGAAGCTTTCTTT

j_call: TRBJ2-1
v_call: TRBV20-1
d_call: -
clone_size: many
cdr3_aa: CSAIKGGGAQGEQFF
cdr3_nt: TGCAGTGCGATAAAGGGAGGGGGGGCGCAAGGTGAGCAGTTCTTC

j_call: TRBJ2-1
v_call: TRBV23-1
d_call: TRBD1
clone_size: many
cdr3_aa: CASSQPGTGENEQFF
cdr3_nt: TGCGCCAGCAGTCAACCGGGGACAGGGGAAAATGAGCAGTTCTTC

j_call: TRBJ2-1
v_call: TRBV12-3/TRBV12-4
d_call: -
clone_size: many
cdr3_aa: CASTNSGIGGDEQFF
cdr3_nt: TGTGCCAGCACCAATAGCGGAATCGGGGGAGATGAGCAGTTCTTC

j_call: TRBJ1-1
v_call: TRBV3-1
d_call: -
clone_size: -
cdr3_aa: CASSQDGRANTEAFF
cdr3_nt: TGTGCCAGCAGCCAAGATGGCAGGGCGAACACTGAAGCTTTCTTT

j_call: TRBJ2-7
v_call: TRBV6-5
d_call: TRBD2
clone_size: -
cdr3_aa: CASAMGLAGLEQYF
cdr3_nt: TGTGCCAGCGCTATGGGACTAGCGGGGTTGGAGCAGTACTTC

j_call: TRBJ2-7
v_call: TRBV4-3
d_call: -
clone_size: many
cdr3_aa: CASSPDKASTDEQYF
cdr3_nt: TGCGCCAGCAGCCCCGATAAGGCCTCGACAGACGAGCAGTACTTC

j_call: TRBJ1-6
v_call: TRBV20-1
d_call: -
clone_size: few
cdr3_aa: CSARSRNLPYNSPLHF
cdr3_nt: TGCAGTGCTAGAAGCAGAAACCTTCCTTATAATTCACCCCTCCACTTT

j_call: TRBJ2-5
v_call: TRBV18
d_call: -
clone_size: -
cdr3_aa: CASSPRGGVQEMAQYF
cdr3_nt: TGTGCCAGCTCACCACGAGGCGGGGTCCAAGAGATGGCCCAGTACTTC

j_call: TRBJ2-5
v_call: TRBV2
d_call: TRBD2
clone_size: many
cdr3_aa: CASRPTSGQETQYF
cdr3_nt: TGTGCCAGCAGACCCACTAGCGGGCAAGAGACCCAGTACTTC

j_call: TRBJ1-2
v_call: TRBV10-3
d_call: TRBD1
clone_size: many
cdr3_aa: CAISESTGGIYGYTF
cdr3_nt: TGTGCCATCAGTGAGTCGACAGGGGGTATCTATGGCTACACCTTC

j_call: TRBJ1-6
v_call: TRBV12-3/TRBV12-4
d_call: -
clone_size: -
cdr3_aa: CASSFGGDSPLHF
cdr3_nt: TGTGCCAGCAGTTTCGGAGGAGATTCACCCCTCCACTTT

j_call: TRBJ2-5
v_call: TRBV12-3/TRBV12-4
d_call: -
clone_size: few
cdr3_aa: CASSQASKAETQYF
cdr3_nt: TGTGCCAGCAGCCAAGCCTCCAAGGCGGAGACCCAGTACTTC

j_call: TRBJ2-5
v_call: TRBV20-1
d_call: -
clone_size: -
cdr3_aa: CSARDPAQGSEETQYF
cdr3_nt: TGCAGTGCTAGAGATCCGGCTCAGGGCAGCGAAGAGACCCAGTACTTC

j_call: TRBJ1-5
v_call: TRBV6-2/TRBV6-3
d_call: -
clone_size: many
cdr3_aa: CASSYNPSGWGNQPQHF
cdr3_nt: TGTGCCAGCAGTTACAATCCCTCAGGTTGGGGAAATCAGCCCCAGCATTTT

j_call: TRBJ1-2
v_call: TRBV16
d_call: -
clone_size: many
cdr3_aa: CASSQSGGIVGYGYTF
cdr3_nt: TGTGCCAGCAGCCAATCGGGGGGAATCGTCGGCTATGGCTACACCTTC

j_call: TRBJ2-5
v_call: TRBV7-2
d_call: -
clone_size: few
cdr3_aa: CASSSTGTPQETQYF
cdr3_nt: TGTGCCAGCAGCTCTACCGGGACACCTCAAGAGACCCAGTACTTC

j_call: TRBJ2-3
v_call: TRBV6-2/TRBV6-3
d_call: -
clone_size: -
cdr3_aa: CASSRPPADTQYF
cdr3_nt: TGTGCCAGCAGTCGGCCCCCCGCAGATACGCAGTATTTT

j_call: TRBJ1-2
v_call: TRBV4-2
d_call: -
clone_size: few
cdr3_aa: CASSQVTDIHGYTF
cdr3_nt: TGTGCCAGCAGCCAAGTGACGGACATCCATGGCTACACCTTC

j_call: TRBJ2-5
v_call: TRBV7-2
d_call: TRBD2
clone_size: few
cdr3_aa: CASSQGLAGVETQYF
cdr3_nt: TGTGCCAGCAGCCAGGGACTAGCGGGGGTGGAGACCCAGTACTTC

j_call: TRBJ2-6
v_call: TRBV7-3
d_call: -
clone_size: few
cdr3_aa: CASSLWGSGANVLTF
cdr3_nt: TGTGCCAGCAGCTTATGGGGCTCTGGGGCCAACGTCCTGACTTTC

j_call: TRBJ2-3
v_call: TRBV10-2
d_call: -
clone_size: -
cdr3_aa: CASSDYGGSTDTQYF
cdr3_nt: TGCGCCAGCAGCGATTATGGGGGCAGCACAGATACGCAGTATTTT

j_call: TRBJ1-2
v_call: TRBV4-3
d_call: TRBD1
clone_size: -
cdr3_aa: CASSQELGQPSGYTF
cdr3_nt: TGCGCCAGCAGCCAAGAACTGGGACAGCCTAGCGGCTACACCTTC

j_call: TRBJ2-1
v_call: TRBV15
d_call: TRBD1
clone_size: many
cdr3_aa: CATSDMTGGLRNEQFF
cdr3_nt: TGTGCCACCAGCGATATGACAGGGGGTCTGAGGAATGAGCAGTTCTTC

j_call: TRBJ1-1
v_call: TRBV27
d_call: -
clone_size: few
cdr3_aa: CASSLSAADTEAFF
cdr3_nt: TGTGCCAGCAGTTTATCGGCCGCAGACACTGAAGCTTTCTTT

j_call: TRBJ2-5
v_call: TRBV7-6
d_call: TRBD2
clone_size: many
cdr3_aa: CASSSLAGGLETQYF
cdr3_nt: TGTGCCAGCAGCTCGCTAGCGGGGGGATTAGAGACCCAGTACTTC

j_call: TRBJ2-1
v_call: TRBV6-4
d_call: -
clone_size: -
cdr3_aa: CATSPGTSTAGEQFF
cdr3_nt: TGTGCCACCTCTCCGGGGACCTCAACCGCCGGGGAGCAGTTCTTC

j_call: TRBJ2-1
v_call: TRBV20-1
d_call: TRBD1
clone_size: -
cdr3_aa: CSARVSTGGAYNEQFF
cdr3_nt: TGCAGTGCTAGAGTTTCGACAGGGGGGGCCTACAATGAGCAGTTCTTC

j_call: TRBJ2-7
v_call: TRBV6-5
d_call: TRBD2
clone_size: few
cdr3_aa: CASRPSGSYYEQYF
cdr3_nt: TGTGCCAGCAGGCCTAGCGGGAGTTACTACGAGCAGTACTTC

j_call: TRBJ2-3
v_call: TRBV28
d_call: -
clone_size: many
cdr3_aa: CAYSVSSTDTQYF
cdr3_nt: TGTGCCTACAGCGTCTCTAGCACAGATACGCAGTATTTT

j_call: TRBJ1-4
v_call: TRBV3-1
d_call: TRBD1
clone_size: few
cdr3_aa: CASSQGTGVINEKLFF
cdr3_nt: TGTGCCAGCAGCCAGGGAACAGGGGTGATTAATGAAAAACTGTTTTTT

j_call: TRBJ2-4
v_call: TRBV7-8
d_call: -
clone_size: -
cdr3_aa: CASSPGLPAKNIQYF
cdr3_nt: TGTGCCAGCAGCCCGGGTCTCCCAGCCAAAAACATTCAGTACTTC

j_call: TRBJ2-1
v_call: TRBV9
d_call: TRBD2
clone_size: many
cdr3_aa: CASSPTGTSGRAGEQFF
cdr3_nt: TGTGCCAGCAGCCCAACCGGGACTAGCGGGAGGGCTGGTGAGCAGTTCTTC

j_call: TRBJ1-2
v_call: TRBV27
d_call: TRBD1
clone_size: few
cdr3_aa: CASTQGARGYTF
cdr3_nt: TGTGCCAGCACCCAGGGGGCACGGGGCTACACCTTC

j_call: TRBJ2-7
v_call: TRBV30
d_call: -
clone_size: many
cdr3_aa: CAWSFGFDTYF
cdr3_nt: TGTGCCTGGAGCTTTGGGTTTGACACCTACTTC

j_call: TRBJ1-2
v_call: TRBV6-1
d_call: -
clone_size: many
cdr3_aa: CASSENGIAGDGYTF
cdr3_nt: TGTGCCAGCAGTGAAAACGGAATCGCGGGCGATGGCTACACCTTC

j_call: TRBJ2-1
v_call: TRBV4-2
d_call: TRBD2
clone_size: many
cdr3_aa: CASSQDLGLAGLNEQFF
cdr3_nt: TGTGCCAGCAGCCAAGATCTTGGACTAGCGGGGCTAAATGAGCAGTTCTTC

j_call: TRBJ1-4
v_call: TRBV18
d_call: TRBD1
clone_size: many
cdr3_aa: CASSPTGENEKLFF
cdr3_nt: TGTGCCAGCTCGCCCACAGGGGAGAATGAAAAACTGTTTTTT

j_call: TRBJ1-2
v_call: TRBV10-3
d_call: -
clone_size: many
cdr3_aa: CAIDTGSSDSNYGYTF
cdr3_nt: TGTGCCATCGATACGGGAAGCTCAGACTCTAACTATGGCTACACCTTC